These T cell receptor beta chains were read from a single sample in a study of molecular identifiers for immune sequencing clone quantification. TCRdb fed the PCR reads into MiXCR, producing one record per CDR3 protein. Here the sample spans about half a million distinct CDR3 sequences, roughly 24% being singletons. Sequenced input: naive CD8+ T cells from blood, with Jurkat cell RNA spiked in. The receptor source for this set is a human donor in good health. Some libraries in this study had Jurkat cell RNA spiked in. Both conserved end residues are part of each CDR3. Fields, in order: V gene, clone size, J gene, CDR3 length, CDR3 protein. Only some rows state a clone size, as once, few, many or a class for expanded clones.

TRBV24-1	-	TRBJ2-2	15	CATSGFREYTGELFF
TRBV6-5	-	TRBJ1-4	15	CASSGRGLANEKPFF
TRBV6-1	-	TRBJ1-5	11	CASSMNQPQHF
TRBV6-2/TRBV6-3	-	TRBJ2-5	16	CASSYAMDFLTETQYF
TRBV12-3/TRBV12-4	once	TRBJ2-5	13	CASSSGTEETQNF
TRBV14	many	TRBJ1-1	13	CASSQALITEAFF
TRBV12-3/TRBV12-4	-	TRBJ1-1	14	CASSLGQLDTEAFF
TRBV20-1	-	TRBJ1-2	12	CSARGRDYGYTF
TRBV4-3	-	TRBJ2-3	17	CASSQDLPSTSTDTQYF
TRBV12-3/TRBV12-4	few	TRBJ2-3	14	CASSVTGATDTQYF
TRBV4-3	-	TRBJ2-3	16	CASSQGIGLDTDTQYF
TRBV28	many	TRBJ2-7	14	CASSVLISSYEQYF
TRBV4-1	few	TRBJ2-5	13	CASSQEDQETQYF
TRBV11-2	few	TRBJ2-1	13	CASSLEWRDEQFF
TRBV29-1	many	TRBJ1-2	13	CSVESAGNYGYTF
TRBV9	few	TRBJ2-1	16	CASSSSSSSSYNEQFF
TRBV19	few	TRBJ1-5	17	CASSDPQGGLGNQPQHF
TRBV4-1	many	TRBJ2-7	13	CASSQGRSYEQYF
TRBV5-4	few	TRBJ2-5	15	CASSLRTGSDGAQYF
TRBV12-3/TRBV12-4	few	TRBJ1-5	16	CASSTRDRARNQPQHF
TRBV4-3	many	TRBJ1-2	16	CASSQDFRGILRGYTF
TRBV11-2	-	TRBJ2-3	16	CASSLEGQGSTDTQCF
TRBV7-9	-	TRBJ1-1	15	CASSLPGTGGTEAFF
TRBV19	few	TRBJ1-6	15	CASSIGNRGNSPLHF
TRBV20-1	-	TRBJ2-7	14	CSARDIGGSYEQYF
TRBV18	-	TRBJ2-3	14	CASSRWWATDTQYF
TRBV9	-	TRBJ2-7	15	CASSAGGAVPYEQYF
TRBV13	few	TRBJ2-5	18	CASSLTTSGKPAKETQYF
TRBV2	few	TRBJ1-2	13	CARQDSFNYGYTF
TRBV2	many	TRBJ2-7	17	CASKPGVGDSYSYEQYF
TRBV3-1	-	TRBJ2-1	18	CASRPEAGGASSYNEQFF
TRBV7-9	many	TRBJ2-7	16	CASSYPRGKEANEQYF
TRBV4-1	-	TRBJ2-2	17	CASSQEVAGVLGGELFF
TRBV9	many	TRBJ2-6	11	CASSATGVLTF
TRBV11-2	-	TRBJ2-5	14	CASSQHGIQETQYF
TRBV20-1	-	TRBJ2-7	15	CSARVAGGSSYEQYF
TRBV5-4	-	-	17	CASSPTRGQKLQETQFF
TRBV29-1	-	TRBJ1-1	13	CSVREGSVREALF
TRBV27	-	TRBJ2-6	15	CASSLTLPGANVLTF
TRBV29-1	many	TRBJ2-5	18	CSVEDPQGIGQSTETQYF
TRBV6-5	-	TRBJ2-5	15	CASATSGGDQETQYF